This TCR beta chain was profiled in a study of T cells in narcolepsy. Study-wide findings and caveats: Reportedly, autoreactive clonotypes were serially detected in patients' blood but not controls'. In some patient and control memory CD4+ samples, autoreactive clones were absent.

In regard to this clone: What it recognizes is unknown.

The data were produced by immunoSEQ multiplex PCR, yet TCRdb's version contains in-frame clones alone and is incomplete. The table shows some 20,000 clones, with roughly 87% occurring only once. Trimming pared 5 bases from V and 5 bases from J, leaving 9 bases between. This CDR3 contains 11 residues. The V gene's germline CDR1 is DFQATT and CDR2 SNEGSKA (reference sequence). Sequenced sample: memory (CD45RA-) CD4+ T cells from blood. The receptor's source is a human donor in good health. The V gene is TRBV20-1, the J gene TRBJ1-2; no clear D gene. CDR3 nucleotide sequence: TGCAGTGCTCGGGCTGGATATGGCTACACCTTC. This codes for CSARAGYGYTF.